This T cell receptor (beta chain) derives from a study of cytomegalovirus exposure and HLA in healthy donors. Study-wide findings and caveats: TCR beta V- and J-gene trimming, according to a later analysis, was linked to a missense DCLRE1C variant. The likely explanation for a cluster of highly shared sequence variants was sequencing artifact. TCR beta chains numbering some 160 were designated cytomegalovirus-associated. About 87% or about 30% of the time was how often most TCR beta V segments were productive, according to an earlier analysis.

The germline gives CDR1 SEHNR, CDR2 FQNEAQ (reference sequence). This CDR3 is built from 15 residues. Trimming removed 5 bases from V and 1 base from J, with 14 bases in between. Note on this clone: Its antigen is unknown.

Vbeta (60) and Jbeta (13) primers were used in the PCR. Repertoires were generated with immunoSEQ multiplex PCR, while TCRdb's copy carries only in-frame clones and drops some. The sample carries approximately 120,000 clones, roughly 79% recorded once. The sample consisted of PBMCs. This TCR came from a woman aged 45-60 years in good health and CMV-seropositive. This chain joins TRBV7-9 and TRBJ1-1; D unclear. CDR3 in DNA: TGTGCCAGCAGCCTACGAGTGGGAGGGAACACTGAAGCTTTCTTT. Translating it yields CASSLRVGGNTEAFF.